The 21 T cell receptor beta chains below come from one sample, sequenced in a study of blood T cell repertoires in COVID-19. Only in-frame clones appear in the TCRdb table, and some are missing; sequencing was by immunoSEQ multiplex PCR. The sample consists of tens of thousands of clones, roughly nine tenths of them appearing once. The sequenced material came from peripheral blood. Receptors were obtained from a man aged 50-59 years with acute or convalescent COVID-19.

This clone was seen once. The rearrangement uses TRBV12-3 or TRBV12-4 and TRBJ2-3; D remains ambiguous. The V end lost 7 bases, the J end lost 1 base, and 3 bases lay between the germline ends. The CDR3 loop spans 11 amino acids. The CDR3 reads CASTGTDTQYF. The CDR3 region has the DNA TGTGCCAGCACCGGCACAGATACGCAGTATTTT.

The chain employs TRBV28 and TRBJ1-5, with D tentatively TRBD1 (6 bases). In germline, CDR1 is MDHEN, CDR2 SYDVKM. CDR3 length: 16 residues. V was cut by 3 bases and J by 0 bases, with 12 bases left in between. CDR3 residues: CASSLGGPISNQPQHF. CDR3 in DNA: TGTGCCAGCAGTTTGGGGGGGCCCATTAGCAATCAGCCCCAGCATTTT. Full variable domain (outside the CDR3, taken from reference TRBV28 and TRBJ1-5): DVKVTQSSRYLVKRTGEKVFLECVQDMDHENMFWYRQDPGLGLRLIYFSYDVKMKEKGDIPEGYSVSREKKERFSLILESASTNQTSMYLCASSLGGPISNQPQHFGDGTRLSIL.

The gene calls are TRBV2 and TRBJ1-2; a weak D match, TRBD1 (5 bases). Germline V gene sequence: CDR1 SNHLY, CDR2 FYNNEI. The CDR3 spans 12 residues. The V end lost 6 bases, the J end lost 8 bases, and 13 bases lay between the germline ends. The DNA of the CDR3 is TGTGCCAGCAGACTCGCAGGGAAAGGCTACACCTTC. This codes for CASRLAGKGYTF.

The chain is built from TRBV4-1 and TRBJ2-3; tentative D call: TRBD2 (5 bases). This CDR3 is 13 amino acids long. Trimming took off 2 bases at V and 4 bases at J, with 7 bases between the two ends. Germline values: CDR1 MGHRA, CDR2 YSYEKL. CDR3 loop: CASSQPLADTQYF. The CDR3, as DNA: TGCGCCAGCAGCCAACCACTAGCAGATACGCAGTATTTT.

This sequence joins TRBV30 and TRBJ2-3; 7 nucleotides match TRBD1. V lost 1 base, J lost 8 bases, and 0 bases stayed unmatched. Germline values: CDR1 GTSNPN, CDR2 SVGIG (reference sequence). The CDR3 consists of 11 residues. The CDR3 nucleotides read TGTGCCTGGAGTGACAGGGGTACGCAGTATTTT. Its protein product is CAWSDRGTQYF.

The sample holds one count of this clone. The J gene is TRBJ1-2, the V gene TRBV6-5; the match to TRBD1 covers 7 bases. CDR3 length: 15 residues. The junction had 15 bases not matched to a gene; V was cut back by 6 bases and J by 8 bases. Germline-derived CDR1 and CDR2 are MNHEY and SVGAGI. As DNA, the CDR3 is TGTGCCAGCAGCACTCGACAGGGAAGAATGGAAGGCTACACCTTC. Translated, it gives CASSTRQGRMEGYTF.

The gene calls are TRBV18 and TRBJ1-5, with 7 positions matching TRBD1. Germline CDR1 is KGHSH and CDR2 is LQKENI. V was clipped by 2 bases and J by 0 bases; unmatched bases: 4. This CDR3 is built from 16 residues. As DNA, the CDR3 is TGTGCCAGCTCACCAAAGGGGGCAGGTAGCAATCAGCCCCAGCATTTT. This codes for CASSPKGAGSNQPQHF. The full variable domain, its missing parts supplied by reference TRBV18 and TRBJ1-5, is NAGVMQNPRHLVRRRGQEARLRCSPMKGHSHVYWYRQLPEEGLKFMVYLQKENIIDESGMPKERFSAEFPKEGPSILRIQQVVRGDSAAYFCASSPKGAGSNQPQHFGDGTRLSIL.

This clone appeared a few times. The chain carries TRBV4-3 and TRBJ1-1; no reliable D call. CDR3 length: 14 amino acids. CDR1 is LGHNA and CDR2 is YSLEER in the germline V gene. V was pared by 1 base and J by 3 bases, with 9 bases between. The CDR3 DNA reads TGCGCCAGCAGCCAAGGGGAGGGATACACTGAAGCTTTCTTT. Translated: CASSQGEGYTEAFF.

V gene TRBV14 combines with J gene TRBJ2-4; weak D call: TRBD2 (5 bases). The V end lost 5 bases, the J end lost 9 bases, and 14 bases lay between the germline ends. The CDR3 extends over 13 amino acids. CDR1 SGHDN and CDR2 FVKESK come from the germline V gene. In DNA, the CDR3 is TGTGCCAGCAGCTCTGTAGAGGCGGGCATTCAGTACTTC. Residues: CASSSVEAGIQYF.

The CDR3 is CASSYTLGQGTDTQYF. CDR3 nucleotides: TGTGCCAGCAGCTACACCTTGGGACAGGGGACAGATACGCAGTATTTT. V usage is TRBV25-1 and J usage is TRBJ2-3, with 10 bases matching TRBD1. This CDR3 is built from 16 residues. CDR1 MGHDK and CDR2 SYGVNS come from the germline V gene. V shed 6 bases and J 3 bases; nucleotides not matched to a gene: 9.

The chain joins TRBV5-1 to TRBJ2-2; TRBD2 aligns across 7 bases. The germline CDR1 and CDR2 sequences are SGHRS and YFSETQ. CDR3 size: 17 residues. The V and J ends lost 4 bases and 1 base, in that order; junction bases with no gene match: 10. This chain's CDR3 is CASSLRLAEGNTGELFF. The CDR3 DNA reads TGCGCCAGCAGCCTGAGACTAGCCGAAGGGAACACCGGGGAGCTGTTTTTT.

The genes are TRBV28 and TRBJ2-5; possibly TRBD2 for D (6 bases). This CDR3 is built from 16 residues. V was pared by 3 bases and J by 1 base, with 15 bases between. Germline values: CDR1 MDHEN, CDR2 SYDVKM. The CDR3, as DNA: TGTGCCAGCAGTTTCAGTCCCCCTAGCGCCCAAGAGACCCAGTACTTC. Protein: CASSFSPPSAQETQYF.

This chain connects TRBV3-1 (or the pseudogene TRBV3-2) to TRBJ1-2, with no clear D. CDR3 length equals 12 residues. CDR1 LGHDT and CDR2 YNNKEL come from the germline V gene (reference sequence). The V and J ends lost 3 bases and 7 bases respectively, with 9 bases between them. CDR3 sequence: CASSQSGFGYTF. CDR3 bases: TGTGCCAGCAGCCAGTCAGGCTTTGGCTACACCTTC.

The rearrangement uses TRBV2 and TRBJ1-4; D gene ambiguous. This CDR3 is 15 amino acids long. Germline lookup yields CDR1 SNHLY and CDR2 FYNNEI. The ends were cut back, 4 bases at V and 3 bases at J, with 12 bases in the middle. This CDR3 is CASSGRSSANEKLFF. Written as DNA, the CDR3 is TGTGCCAGCAGTGGTCGATCTTCGGCTAATGAAAAACTGTTTTTT.

The V call is TRBV7-9, the J call TRBJ2-3, with a weak D call TRBD2 (6 bases). This CDR3 has 15 residues. V lost 5 bases, J lost 0 bases, and 12 bases lay in between. In germline, CDR1 is SEHNR, CDR2 FQNEAQ (reference sequence). The CDR3 sequence is CASSLLASSTDTQYF. The CDR3 nucleotides read TGTGCCAGCAGCCTTCTAGCGAGTAGCACAGATACGCAGTATTTT. The complete variable domain, with remaining parts taken from reference TRBV7-9 and TRBJ2-3, reads DTGVSQNPRHKITKRGQNVTFRCDPISEHNRLYWYRQTLGQGPEFLTYFQNEAQLEKSRLLSDRFSAERPKGSFSTLEIQRTEQGDSAMYLCASSLLASSTDTQYFGPGTRLTVL.

The chain recombines TRBV2 with TRBJ1-6; possible D gene TRBD1, 6 bases. Germline assignment: CDR1 SNHLY and CDR2 FYNNEI. Deletions cut 6 bases from V and 11 bases from J, with 14 bases between. CDR3 length: 13 amino acids. This CDR3 is CASRYRVSAPLHF. The CDR3 nucleotides read TGTGCCAGCAGATACAGGGTTTCGGCACCCCTCCACTTT.

The genes are TRBV7-9 and TRBJ2-3, with D perhaps matching TRBD1 (5 bases). Germline CDR1 SEHNR, CDR2 FQNEAQ (reference sequence). V was trimmed by 4 bases and J by 4 bases, leaving 15 bases between them. The CDR3 is 15 residues long. In nucleotides, the CDR3 is TGTGCCAGCAGCTCAGGTGACAGCCGCGCAGATACGCAGTATTTT. Amino acids: CASSSGDSRADTQYF. Looking up the rest from reference TRBV7-9 and TRBJ2-3 gives the full variable domain: DTGVSQNPRHKITKRGQNVTFRCDPISEHNRLYWYRQTLGQGPEFLTYFQNEAQLEKSRLLSDRFSAERPKGSFSTLEIQRTEQGDSAMYLCASSSGDSRADTQYFGPGTRLTVL.

This chain joins TRBV5-1 and TRBJ1-4, with TRBD1 identical over 7 bases. Germline CDR1 and CDR2: SGHRS and YFSETQ. With 2 bases clipped from V and 4 bases from J, the junction kept 2 bases outside the gene matches. The length of the CDR3 is 14 residues. The CDR3 spells CASSFRDSNEKLFF. The DNA for the CDR3 is TGCGCCAGCAGCTTTCGGGACAGTAATGAAAAACTGTTTTTT. Full variable domain (missing parts from reference TRBV5-1 and TRBJ1-4): KAGVTQTPRYLIKTRGQQVTLSCSPISGHRSVSWYQQTPGQGLQFLFEYFSETQRNKGNFPGRFSGRQFSNSRSEMNVSTLELGDSALYLCASSFRDSNEKLFFGSGTQLSVL.

The CDR3 DNA sequence: TGTGCCAGCAGTATCCCAGGGAATCAGCCCCAGCATTTT. Protein: CASSIPGNQPQHF. The chain links TRBV28 to TRBJ1-5, with D possibly TRBD1 on 5 matching bases. Germline V lookup: CDR1 MDHEN, CDR2 SYDVKM. Trimming took 5 bases from V and 4 from J, leaving 9 bases between them. The CDR3 has 13 residues.

This clone was counted a single time. The chain couples TRBV9 to TRBJ2-2, with TRBD2 identical over 7 bases. The CDR3 has 16 amino acids. The V gene end was trimmed by 2 bases and the J gene end by 2 bases; junction bases not matched to a gene: 6. Germline CDR1 and CDR2: SGDLS and YYNGEE. This CDR3 is CASSVSRGGNTGELFF. DNA for the CDR3: TGTGCCAGCAGCGTGAGTCGCGGGGGAAACACCGGGGAGCTGTTTTTT.

A few counts support this clone. CDR3 sequence: CASSLGGDYNEQFF. The CDR3 nucleotides read TGCGCCAGCAGCCTCGGGGGGGACTACAATGAGCAGTTCTTC. This rearrangement joins TRBV4-3 to TRBJ2-1; 8 positions match TRBD2. The germline V gene encodes CDR1 LGHNA and CDR2 YSLEER. V gave up 4 bases and J gave up 3 bases; unmatched junction bases: 2. The length of the CDR3 is 14 residues.